The rows below give T cell receptor beta chains drawn from one sample of a study of blood T cell repertoires in COVID-19. Method: immunoSEQ multiplex PCR; TCRdb's copy keeps in-frame clones and lacks some. This repertoire shows about 59,000 clones, 70% to 80% found once; its top ten account for roughly 10%. Sequencing was carried out using peripheral blood. The receptors shown here come from a human donor in a cohort sampled during active COVID-19. CDR3s include the opening cysteine and the closing phenylalanine or tryptophan. The order of the fields is clone size, D gene, J gene, V gene, CDR3 DNA, CDR3 protein. D genes are given only for firm matches. Clone size, where shown, is once, few, many, or a class for clones that have expanded.

>.|TRBD1|TRBJ2-7|TRBV11-3
TGTGCCAGCAGCCCCCGGACAGGTCCCTACGAGCAGTACTTC
CASSPRTGPYEQYF
>.|TRBD2|TRBJ2-2|TRBV5-4
TGTGCCAGCAGCTTGGAGGGCGGGAGTACGAACACCGGGGAGCTGTTTTTT
CASSLEGGSTNTGELFF
>few|TRBD2|TRBJ2-7|TRBV6-6
TGTGCCAGCGCCTCTAGCGGCACCACCTACGAGCAGTACTTC
CASASSGTTYEQYF
>.|.|TRBJ2-7|TRBV30
TGTGCCTGGAGTGTATCACGTACGGTCCACGAGCAGTACTTC
CAWSVSRTVHEQYF
>.|.|TRBJ1-5|TRBV15
TGTGCCACCAGCAGAGATCCCGGGGACTATAGCAATCAGCCCCAGCATTTT
CATSRDPGDYSNQPQHF
>once|TRBD2|TRBJ2-1|TRBV7-2
TGTGCCAGCAGCTTAGATCGGGGCGGGAGCAATGAGCAGTTCTTC
CASSLDRGGSNEQFF
>.|TRBD2|TRBJ2-1|TRBV7-9
TGTGCCAGCACCTTACCAATCCTAGCGGGAGTATCCTACAATGAGCAGTTCTTC
CASTLPILAGVSYNEQFF
>.|.|TRBJ2-3|TRBV28
TGTGCCAGCGGATCAGGCGGGGCTGCTAGCACAGATACGCAGTATTTT
CASGSGGAASTDTQYF
>.|TRBD2|TRBJ2-1|TRBV4-3
TGCGCCAGCAGCCAAAGCGCGGGAGGCTTCTACAATGAGCAGTTCTTC
CASSQSAGGFYNEQFF
>.|.|TRBJ2-5|TRBV28
TGTGCCAGCAGTAGCGCAGGGCTGAGGGAGACCCAGTACTTC
CASSSAGLRETQYF
>.|.|TRBJ2-4|TRBV28
TGTGCCAGCAGTTACGGGGGAACCAAAAACATTCAGTACTTC
CASSYGGTKNIQYF
>once|.|TRBJ2-7|TRBV21-1
TGTGCCAGCAGCACTCTTTACAGGGAAGGTATCGAGCAGTACTTC
CASSTLYREGIEQYF
>few|TRBD2|TRBJ2-7|TRBV6-6
TGTGCCAGCAGGACATCCGGGACTAGCGGCTACGAGCAGTACTTC
CASRTSGTSGYEQYF
>.|TRBD1|TRBJ1-6|TRBV27
TGTGCCAGCAGTTTTCAGGGGTTACGAGAACAGGGGAAATCACCCCTCCACTTT
CASSFQGLREQGKSPLHF
>.|.|TRBJ2-3|TRBV7-8
TGTGCCAGCAGCTTAGCTAGCCCAGATACGCAGTATTTT
CASSLASPDTQYF
>.|TRBD2|TRBJ2-3|TRBV4-3
TGCGCCAGCAGTTCCGGGACTAGCCAGGGGGATACGCAGTATTTT
CASSSGTSQGDTQYF
>once|TRBD1|TRBJ1-4|TRBV2
TGTGCCAGCAAAAGAGGACAGGGAGGAGAAAAACTGTTTTTT
CASKRGQGGEKLFF
>.|.|TRBJ2-1|TRBV18
TGTGCCAGCTCACCGGGGACAAATGAGCAGTTCTTC
CASSPGTNEQFF
>.|.|TRBJ1-5|TRBV7-2
TGTGCCAGCAGCTCCCAGGGTGTCAATCAGCCCCAGCATTTT
CASSSQGVNQPQHF
>.|TRBD2|TRBJ2-7|TRBV28
TGTGCCAGCAGTTACACTAGCGGGAGGGCCGCCGAGCAGTACTTC
CASSYTSGRAAEQYF
>.|.|TRBJ2-7|TRBV3-1/TRBV3-2
TGTGCCAGCAGCCAAACTCCCAAGATCCAGTACTTC
CASSQTPKIQYF
>.|.|TRBJ2-7|TRBV24-1
TGTGCCACCAGTGATCCCCCTGACAGAAAGCAGTACTTC
CATSDPPDRKQYF